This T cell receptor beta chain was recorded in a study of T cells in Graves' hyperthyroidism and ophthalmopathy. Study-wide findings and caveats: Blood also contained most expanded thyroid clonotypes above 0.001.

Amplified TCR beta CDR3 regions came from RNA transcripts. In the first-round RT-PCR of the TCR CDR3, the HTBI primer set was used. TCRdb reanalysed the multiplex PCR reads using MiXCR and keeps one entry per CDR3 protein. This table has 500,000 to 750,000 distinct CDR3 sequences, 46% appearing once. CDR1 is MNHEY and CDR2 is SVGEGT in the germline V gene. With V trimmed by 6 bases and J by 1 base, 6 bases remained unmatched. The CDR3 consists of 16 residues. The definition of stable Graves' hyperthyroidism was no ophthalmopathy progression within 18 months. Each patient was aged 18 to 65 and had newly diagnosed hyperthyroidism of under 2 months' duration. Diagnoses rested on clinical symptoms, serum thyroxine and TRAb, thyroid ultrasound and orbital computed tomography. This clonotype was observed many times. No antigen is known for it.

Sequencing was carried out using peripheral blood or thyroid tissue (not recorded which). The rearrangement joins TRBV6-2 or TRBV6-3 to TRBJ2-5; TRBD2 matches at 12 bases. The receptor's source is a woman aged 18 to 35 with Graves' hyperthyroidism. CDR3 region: CASSPRLAGAQETQYF. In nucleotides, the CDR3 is TGTGCCAGCAGCCCACGACTAGCGGGAGCCCAAGAGACCCAGTACTTC.